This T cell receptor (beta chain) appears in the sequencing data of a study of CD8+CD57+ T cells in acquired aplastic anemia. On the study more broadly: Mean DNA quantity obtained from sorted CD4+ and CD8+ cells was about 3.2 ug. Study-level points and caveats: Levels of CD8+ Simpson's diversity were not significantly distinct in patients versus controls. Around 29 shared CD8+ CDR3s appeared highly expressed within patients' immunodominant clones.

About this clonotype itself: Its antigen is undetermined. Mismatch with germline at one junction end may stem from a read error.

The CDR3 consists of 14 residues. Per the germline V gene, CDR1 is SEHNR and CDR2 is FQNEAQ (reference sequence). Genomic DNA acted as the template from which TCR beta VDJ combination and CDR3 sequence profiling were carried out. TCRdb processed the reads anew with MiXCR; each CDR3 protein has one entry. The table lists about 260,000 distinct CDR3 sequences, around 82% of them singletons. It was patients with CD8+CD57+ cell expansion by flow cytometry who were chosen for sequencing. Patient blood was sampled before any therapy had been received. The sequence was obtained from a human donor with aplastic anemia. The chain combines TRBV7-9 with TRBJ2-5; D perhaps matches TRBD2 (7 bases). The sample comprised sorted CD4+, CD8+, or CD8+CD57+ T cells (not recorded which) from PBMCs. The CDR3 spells CASRGRGMRAYEQF. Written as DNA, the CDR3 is TGTGCCAGCAGGGGGAGGGGGATGAGAGCCTACGAGCAGTTC.